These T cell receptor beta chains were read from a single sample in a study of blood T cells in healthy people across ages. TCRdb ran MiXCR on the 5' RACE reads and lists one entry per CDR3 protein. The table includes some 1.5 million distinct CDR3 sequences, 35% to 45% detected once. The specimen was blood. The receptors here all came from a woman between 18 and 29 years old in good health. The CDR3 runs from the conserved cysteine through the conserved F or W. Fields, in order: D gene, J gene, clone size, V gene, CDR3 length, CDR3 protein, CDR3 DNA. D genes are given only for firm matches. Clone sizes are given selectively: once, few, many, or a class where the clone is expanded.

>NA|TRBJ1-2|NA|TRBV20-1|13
CSARDPGRNGYTF
TGCAGTGCTAGAGATCCTGGCAGGAATGGCTACACCTTC
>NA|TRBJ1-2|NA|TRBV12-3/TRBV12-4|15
CASSLTGGRSRGYTF
TGTGCCAGCAGTTTGACAGGAGGCCGGAGTCGGGGCTACACCTTC
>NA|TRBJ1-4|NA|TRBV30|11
CAWSVGEKLFF
TGTGCCTGGAGTGTTGGTGAAAAACTGTTTTTT
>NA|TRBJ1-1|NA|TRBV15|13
CATSREGHTEAFF
TGTGCCACCAGCAGAGAAGGGCACACTGAAGCTTTCTTT
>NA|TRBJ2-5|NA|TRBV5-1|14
CASSLDQVQETQYF
TGCGCCAGCAGCTTGGATCAGGTCCAAGAGACCCAGTACTTC
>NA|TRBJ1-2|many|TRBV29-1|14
CSVRGDALMGGYTF
TGCAGCGTTAGAGGAGACGCACTAATGGGTGGCTACACCTTC
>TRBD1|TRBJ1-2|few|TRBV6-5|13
CASRRTGSWRYTF
TGTGCCAGCAGACGGACAGGGTCCTGGCGCTACACCTTC
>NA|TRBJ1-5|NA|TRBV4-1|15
CASSQSTGSNQPQHF
TGCGCCAGCAGCCAATCGACAGGATCAAATCAGCCCCAGCATTTT
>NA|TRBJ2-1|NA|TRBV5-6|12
CASSLFPGEQFF
TGTGCCAGCAGCTTGTTCCCCGGTGAGCAGTTCTTC
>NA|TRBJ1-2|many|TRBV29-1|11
CSGYSNYGYTF
TGCAGCGGTTATTCTAACTATGGCTACACCTTC
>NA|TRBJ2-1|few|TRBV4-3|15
CASSQDAGPYNEQFF
TGCGCCAGCAGCCAAGACGCAGGGCCTTACAATGAGCAGTTCTTC
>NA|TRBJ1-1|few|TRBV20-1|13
CSARDKGHTEAFF
TGCAGTGCTAGAGATAAGGGACACACTGAAGCTTTCTTT
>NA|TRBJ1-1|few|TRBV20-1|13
CSAVPLGGTEAFF
TGCAGTGCTGTCCCCCTCGGTGGCACTGAAGCTTTCTTT
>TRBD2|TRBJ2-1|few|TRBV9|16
CASSVIAGGSYNEQFF
TGTGCCAGCAGCGTTATAGCGGGAGGCTCTTACAATGAGCAGTTCTTC
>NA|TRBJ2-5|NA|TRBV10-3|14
CAISESTGVETQYF
TGTGCCATCAGTGAGTCGACCGGGGTGGAGACCCAGTACTTC
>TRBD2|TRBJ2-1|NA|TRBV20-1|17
CSGALRWSSGQYNEQFF
TGCAGTGGGGCCCTCCGGTGGTCTAGCGGACAATACAATGAGCAGTTCTTC
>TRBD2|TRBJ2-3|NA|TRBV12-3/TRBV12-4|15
CASSAIRGGTDTQYF
TGTGCCAGCAGTGCCATTCGGGGGGGCACAGATACGCAGTATTTT
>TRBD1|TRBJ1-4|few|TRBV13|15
CASRRTGTGTEKLFF
TGTGCCAGCAGACGGACCGGGACAGGGACGGAAAAACTGTTTTTT
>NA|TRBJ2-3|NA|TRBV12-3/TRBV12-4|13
CASSLGNSDTQYF
TGTGCCAGCAGTTTGGGGAACTCCGATACGCAGTATTTT
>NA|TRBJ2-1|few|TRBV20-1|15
CSARDYPESGNEQFF
TGCAGTGCTAGAGACTACCCAGAATCGGGTAATGAGCAGTTCTTC
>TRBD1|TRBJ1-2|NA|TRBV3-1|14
CASSFGTGSDGYTF
TGTGCCAGCAGCTTCGGGACAGGGTCGGATGGCTACACCTTC
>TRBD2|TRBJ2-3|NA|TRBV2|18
CASSQSGTSGRRTDTQYF
TGTGCCAGCAGCCAATCCGGGACTAGCGGGAGAAGGACAGATACGCAGTATTTT
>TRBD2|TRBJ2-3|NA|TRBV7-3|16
CASSLSVSGSSDTQYF
TGTGCCAGCAGCTTAAGTGTTAGCGGGAGTTCAGATACGCAGTATTTT
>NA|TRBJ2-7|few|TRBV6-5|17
CASSYSSTGPISYEQYF
TGTGCCAGCAGTTACTCAAGTACAGGACCCATTTCCTACGAGCAGTACTTC